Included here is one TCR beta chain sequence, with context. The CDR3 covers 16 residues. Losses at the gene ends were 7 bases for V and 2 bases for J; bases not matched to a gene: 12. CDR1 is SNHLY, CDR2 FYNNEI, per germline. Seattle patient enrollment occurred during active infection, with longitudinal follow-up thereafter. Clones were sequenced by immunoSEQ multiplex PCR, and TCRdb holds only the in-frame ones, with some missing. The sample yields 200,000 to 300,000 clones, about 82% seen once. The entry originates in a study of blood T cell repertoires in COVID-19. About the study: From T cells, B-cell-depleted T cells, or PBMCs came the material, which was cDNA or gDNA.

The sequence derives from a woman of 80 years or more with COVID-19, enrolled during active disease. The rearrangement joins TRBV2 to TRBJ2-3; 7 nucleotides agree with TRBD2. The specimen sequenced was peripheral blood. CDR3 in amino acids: CASKWRGSLTTDTQYF. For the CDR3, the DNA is TGTGCCAGCAAATGGCGGGGGAGCCTCACCACAGATACGCAGTATTTT.